These T cell receptor beta chains were read from a single sample in a study of blood T cell repertoires in COVID-19. Only in-frame clones appear in the TCRdb table, and some are missing; sequencing was by immunoSEQ multiplex PCR. The table lists about 120,000 clones, 75% to 90% of them singletons. Sequencing was carried out using peripheral blood. These receptors were obtained from a man in his forties or fifties with acute or convalescent COVID-19. The CDR3 runs from the conserved cysteine through the conserved F or W. D genes are given only for firm matches. Rows may omit the clone size; those that give it use once, few, many or a size class.

CASRESAGIYEQYF,TGTGCCAGCAGGGAGTCCGCGGGTATCTACGAGCAGTACTTC,-,TRBJ2-7,-,TRBV2
CASSERGDRDWNQPQHF,TGCGCCAGCAGTGAGAGGGGGGACAGGGATTGGAATCAGCCCCAGCATTTT,TRBD1,TRBJ1-5,-,TRBV10-2
CAVRTEANYGYTF,TGTGCCGTTCGGACAGAAGCTAACTATGGCTACACCTTC,-,TRBJ1-2,-,TRBV30
CASSSPVGEGETQYF,TGTGCCAGCAGCTCCCCCGTCGGGGAGGGAGAGACCCAGTACTTC,TRBD2,TRBJ2-5,-,TRBV5-4
CASSQDIRVDYGYTF,TGTGCCAGCAGCCAAGATATCAGGGTAGACTATGGCTACACCTTC,-,TRBJ1-2,once,TRBV3-1/TRBV3-2
CAWGPSAGYNEQFF,TGTGCCTGGGGGCCCTCAGCGGGGTACAATGAGCAGTTCTTC,TRBD2,TRBJ2-1,-,TRBV30
CASSYSSGPGVNEKLFF,TGTGCCAGCAGTTACTCATCTGGTCCGGGAGTTAACGAAAAACTGTTTTTT,-,TRBJ1-4,once,TRBV6-2/TRBV6-3
CAWSFAGVGTQYF,TGTGCCTGGAGTTTTGCGGGAGTCGGTACGCAGTATTTT,TRBD2,TRBJ2-3,-,TRBV30
CASSLEHKNTEAFF,TGTGCCAGCAGCTTAGAACACAAGAACACTGAAGCTTTCTTT,-,TRBJ1-1,once,TRBV11-2
CASSLMTSGNPTGELFF,TGCGCCAGCAGCTTGATGACTAGCGGGAATCCCACCGGGGAGCTGTTTTTT,TRBD2,TRBJ2-2,-,TRBV5-1
CASSMLTGKGFEAFF,TGTGCCAGCAGCATGCTGACAGGGAAGGGGTTTGAAGCTTTCTTT,TRBD1,TRBJ1-1,-,TRBV7-2
CASSIPGFTYNEQFF,TGTGCCAGTAGTATCCCAGGGTTCACCTACAATGAGCAGTTCTTC,-,TRBJ2-1,once,TRBV19
CARRWGRGGVRSYEQYF,TGCGCCCGCCGCTGGGGGCGGGGGGGGGTAAGGTCCTACGAGCAGTACTTC,TRBD2,TRBJ2-7,-,TRBV5-1
CASSIGQGRGDEKLFF,TGTGCCAGTAGTATAGGCCAGGGGAGAGGGGATGAAAAACTGTTTTTT,-,TRBJ1-4,-,TRBV19
CASSPTGATYEQYF,TGTGCCAGCTCACCCACAGGGGCCACCTACGAGCAGTACTTC,TRBD1,TRBJ2-7,-,TRBV18
CASSFRRGTNTGELFF,TGTGCCAGCAGCTTTCGTAGGGGAACGAACACCGGGGAGCTGTTTTTT,-,TRBJ2-2,-,TRBV5-6
CASSLVPGTSPLFSYEQYF,TGTGCCAGCAGCTTGGTGCCGGGGACTTCTCCTCTCTTCTCCTACGAGCAGTACTTC,-,TRBJ2-7,-,TRBV7-2
CASSLVPGQGNYGYTF,TGTGCCAGCAGCTTAGTGCCGGGACAGGGGAACTATGGCTACACCTTC,TRBD1,TRBJ1-2,-,TRBV7-2
CATSDLSGELFF,TGTGCCACCAGTGATTTGTCTGGGGAGCTGTTTTTT,-,TRBJ2-2,few,TRBV24-1
CATSTGQGASIAFF,TGTGCCACCAGCACGGGACAGGGGGCTTCTATTGCTTTCTTT,TRBD1,TRBJ1-1,-,TRBV15
CASRQQGESHTFF,TGTGCCAGCAGGCAACAGGGGGAAAGCCATACTTTCTTT,TRBD1,TRBJ1-1,-,TRBV6-5
CASSRLGSGYTF,TGTGCCAGCAGTCGGTTAGGGAGTGGCTACACCTTC,-,TRBJ1-2,once,TRBV2
CASSETQLRGTNYGYTF,TGCGCCAGCAGCGAGACACAGCTCAGGGGGACTAACTATGGCTACACCTTC,TRBD1,TRBJ1-2,-,TRBV10-2
CASSRRLAGGSTDTQYF,TGTGCCAGCAGTAGAAGACTAGCGGGGGGCAGCACAGATACGCAGTATTTT,TRBD2,TRBJ2-3,-,TRBV27
CATSGRIQPTRQFF,TGTGCCACCAGTGGGCGAATACAGCCTACCAGGCAGTTCTTC,-,TRBJ2-1,-,TRBV24-1
CASSLIRDSEAFF,TGTGCCAGCAGCTTAATCCGGGACAGTGAAGCTTTCTTT,TRBD1,TRBJ1-1,once,TRBV7-2
CATSDFYRSGELFF,TGTGCCACCAGTGATTTTTACAGGTCCGGGGAGCTGTTTTTT,-,TRBJ2-2,-,TRBV24-1
CASSLAGVGNEQFF,TGTGCCAGCAGCTTAGCGGGAGTCGGAAATGAGCAGTTCTTC,-,TRBJ2-1,-,TRBV11-2
CASSHAGYTEAFF,TGTGCCAGCAGCCACGCCGGGTACACTGAAGCTTTCTTT,-,TRBJ1-1,-,TRBV27
CASSLDTNTEAFF,TGTGCCAGCAGCTTGGACACGAACACTGAAGCTTTCTTT,-,TRBJ1-1,-,TRBV11-3
CASSYGTGYNQPQHF,TGCGCCAGCAGCTACGGGACAGGGTACAATCAGCCCCAGCATTTT,TRBD1,TRBJ1-5,few,TRBV5-1
CASSVEGAMNEQFF,TGTGCCAGCAGCGTAGAGGGAGCAATGAATGAGCAGTTCTTC,-,TRBJ2-1,-,TRBV9
CASSPYSTGVNEQFF,TGTGCCAGCTCACCCTACTCGACAGGGGTCAATGAGCAGTTCTTC,TRBD1,TRBJ2-1,-,TRBV18
CASSYGSGQETQYF,TGCGCCAGCAGCTACGGGAGTGGGCAAGAGACCCAGTACTTC,-,TRBJ2-5,-,TRBV5-1
CAQSTSGVGETQYF,TGTGCCCAATCTACTAGCGGGGTCGGAGAGACCCAGTACTTC,TRBD2,TRBJ2-5,-,TRBV30
CASGGDQGDATNEKLFF,TGTGCCAGCGGGGGAGACCAGGGGGATGCAACTAATGAAAAACTGTTTTTT,TRBD1,TRBJ1-4,once,TRBV2
CASSLSRSETQYF,TGTGCCAGCAGCTTGAGCAGGTCGGAGACCCAGTACTTC,-,TRBJ2-5,-,TRBV11-3
CASSQTRTGATNEKLFF,TGTGCCAGCAGCCAAACCAGGACAGGCGCAACTAATGAAAAACTGTTTTTT,TRBD1,TRBJ1-4,-,TRBV7-9
CASSSGRYTEAFF,TGTGCCAGTAGTTCTGGTCGGTACACTGAAGCTTTCTTT,-,TRBJ1-1,few,TRBV19
CASSRQVQLMDGYTF,TGTGCCAGCAGCCGACAGGTTCAGCTTATGGATGGCTACACCTTC,-,TRBJ1-2,-,TRBV5-5
CASSLRGPPHRGEQYF,TGTGCCAGCAGCTTACGCGGCCCGCCTCACCGGGGCGAGCAGTACTTC,-,TRBJ2-7,-,TRBV11-2
CASSLGGGNTIYF,TGTGCCAGCAGCTTGGGCGGTGGAAACACCATATATTTT,-,TRBJ1-3,-,TRBV5-6
CASSLDGGSNTGELFF,TGTGCCAGCAGCTTAGATGGGGGGAGTAACACCGGGGAGCTGTTTTTT,-,TRBJ2-2,-,TRBV7-8